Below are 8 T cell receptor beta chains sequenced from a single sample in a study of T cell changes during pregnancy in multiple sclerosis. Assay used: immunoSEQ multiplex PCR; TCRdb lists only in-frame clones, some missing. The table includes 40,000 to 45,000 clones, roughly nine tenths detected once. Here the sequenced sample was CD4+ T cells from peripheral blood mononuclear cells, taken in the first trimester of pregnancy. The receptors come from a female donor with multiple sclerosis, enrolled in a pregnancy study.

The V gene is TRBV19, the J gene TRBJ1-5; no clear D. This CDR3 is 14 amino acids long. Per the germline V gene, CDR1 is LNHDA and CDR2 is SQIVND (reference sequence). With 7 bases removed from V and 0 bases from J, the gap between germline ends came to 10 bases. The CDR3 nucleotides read TGTGCCAGTATTCGGGGTCATAGCAATCAGCCCCAGCATTTT. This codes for CASIRGHSNQPQHF.

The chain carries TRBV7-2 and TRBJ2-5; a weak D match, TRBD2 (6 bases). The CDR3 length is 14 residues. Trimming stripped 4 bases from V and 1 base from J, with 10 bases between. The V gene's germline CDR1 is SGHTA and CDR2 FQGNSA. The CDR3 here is CASSSGGTQETQYF. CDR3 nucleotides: TGTGCCAGCAGCTCGGGCGGGACCCAAGAGACCCAGTACTTC. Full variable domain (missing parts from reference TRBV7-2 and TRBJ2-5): GAGVSQSPSNKVTEKGKDVELRCDPISGHTALYWYRQSLGQGLEFLIYFQGNSAPDKSGLPSDRFSAERTGGSVSTLTIQRTQQEDSAVYLCASSSGGTQETQYFGPGTRLLVL.

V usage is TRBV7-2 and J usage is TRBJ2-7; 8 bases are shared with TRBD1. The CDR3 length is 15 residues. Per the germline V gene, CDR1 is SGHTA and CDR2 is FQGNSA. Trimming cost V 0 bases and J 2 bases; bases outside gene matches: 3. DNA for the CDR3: TGTGCCAGCAGCTTAGCCGCGGACAGGGCCTACGAGCAGTACTTC. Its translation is CASSLAADRAYEQYF.

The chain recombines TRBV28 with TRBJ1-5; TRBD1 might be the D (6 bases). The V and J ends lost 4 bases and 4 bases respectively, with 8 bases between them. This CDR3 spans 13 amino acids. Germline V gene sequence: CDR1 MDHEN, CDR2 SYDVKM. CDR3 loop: CASSSTGNQPQHF. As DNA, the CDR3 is TGTGCCAGCAGTTCCACAGGGAATCAGCCCCAGCATTTT. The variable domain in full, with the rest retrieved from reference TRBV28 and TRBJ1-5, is DVKVTQSSRYLVKRTGEKVFLECVQDMDHENMFWYRQDPGLGLRLIYFSYDVKMKEKGDIPEGYSVSREKKERFSLILESASTNQTSMYLCASSSTGNQPQHFGDGTRLSIL.

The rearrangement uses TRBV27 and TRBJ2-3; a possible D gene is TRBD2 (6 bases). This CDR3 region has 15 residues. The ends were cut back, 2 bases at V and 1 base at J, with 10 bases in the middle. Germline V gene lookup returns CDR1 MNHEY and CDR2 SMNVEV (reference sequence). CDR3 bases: TGTGCCAGCAGTTTAACGGGAGTTCGCACAGATACGCAGTATTTT. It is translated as CASSLTGVRTDTQYF.

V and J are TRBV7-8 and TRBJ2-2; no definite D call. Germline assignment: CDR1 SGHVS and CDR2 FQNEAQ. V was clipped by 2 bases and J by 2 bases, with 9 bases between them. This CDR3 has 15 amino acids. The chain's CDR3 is CASSLFGRNTGELFF. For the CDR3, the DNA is TGTGCCAGCAGCTTATTTGGCAGAAACACCGGGGAGCTGTTTTTT.

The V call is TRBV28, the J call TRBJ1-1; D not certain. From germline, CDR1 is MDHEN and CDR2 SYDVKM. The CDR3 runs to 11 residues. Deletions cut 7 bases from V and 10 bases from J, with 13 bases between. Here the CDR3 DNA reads TGTGCCAGCACCGAGATCGAGGGAGCTTTCTTT. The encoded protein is CASTEIEGAFF. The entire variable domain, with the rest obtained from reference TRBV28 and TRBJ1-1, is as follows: DVKVTQSSRYLVKRTGEKVFLECVQDMDHENMFWYRQDPGLGLRLIYFSYDVKMKEKGDIPEGYSVSREKKERFSLILESASTNQTSMYLCASTEIEGAFFGQGTRLTVV.

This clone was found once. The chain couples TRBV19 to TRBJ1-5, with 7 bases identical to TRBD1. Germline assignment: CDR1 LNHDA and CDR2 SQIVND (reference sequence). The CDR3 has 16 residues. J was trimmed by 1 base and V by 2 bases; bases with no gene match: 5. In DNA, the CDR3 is TGTGCCAGTAGTATATTAAGGGGGCAAAGCAATCAGCCCCAGCATTTT. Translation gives CASSILRGQSNQPQHF.